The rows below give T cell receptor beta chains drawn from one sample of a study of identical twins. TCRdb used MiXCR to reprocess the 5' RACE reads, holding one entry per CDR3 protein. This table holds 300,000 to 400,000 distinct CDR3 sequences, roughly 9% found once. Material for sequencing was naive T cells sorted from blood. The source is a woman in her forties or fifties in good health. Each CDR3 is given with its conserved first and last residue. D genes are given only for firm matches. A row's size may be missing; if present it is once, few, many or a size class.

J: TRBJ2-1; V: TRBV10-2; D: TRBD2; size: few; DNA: TGCGCCAGCAGTGAGGGACTAGCGGGAGGCAATGAGCAGTTCTTC; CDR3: CASSEGLAGGNEQFF
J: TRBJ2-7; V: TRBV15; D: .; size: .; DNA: TGTGCCACCAGCAGAGATGCGAGCCAGGGGCAGTACTTC; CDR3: CATSRDASQGQYF
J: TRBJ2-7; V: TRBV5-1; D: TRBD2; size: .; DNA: TGCGCCAGCAGCCCGAAGCGGGAGCCCTCCTACGAGCAGTACTTC; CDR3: CASSPKREPSYEQYF
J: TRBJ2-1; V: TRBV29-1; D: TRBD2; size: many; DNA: TGCAGCGTTGAAGAGGGGCGGGAGGGGCAGTTCTTC; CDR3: CSVEEGREGQFF
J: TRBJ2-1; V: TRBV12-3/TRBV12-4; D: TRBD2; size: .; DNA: TGTGCCAGCAGTTTGTTGGTCAGGGAGGGTGAGCAGTTCTTC; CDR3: CASSLLVREGEQFF
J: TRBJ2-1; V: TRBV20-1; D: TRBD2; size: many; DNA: TGCAGTGCTAGCGGGAGGGGTAATGAGCAGTTCTTC; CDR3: CSASGRGNEQFF
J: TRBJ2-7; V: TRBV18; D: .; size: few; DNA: TGTGCCAGCTCTCGCTCAGAACGGACCTACGAGCAGTACTTC; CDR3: CASSRSERTYEQYF
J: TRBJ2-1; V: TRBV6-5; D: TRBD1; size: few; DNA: TGTGCCAGCAGACTAGGGGGCCCAGGCGCCTACAATGAGCAGTTCTTC; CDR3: CASRLGGPGAYNEQFF
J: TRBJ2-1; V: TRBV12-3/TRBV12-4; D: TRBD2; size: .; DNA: TGTGCCAGCAGCCCCCCCGGGAGGGCGTCCTACAATGAGCAGTTCTTC; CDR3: CASSPPGRASYNEQFF
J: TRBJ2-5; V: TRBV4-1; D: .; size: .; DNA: TGCGCCAGCAGCCAATCCCACACGGAGACCCAGTACTTC; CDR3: CASSQSHTETQYF
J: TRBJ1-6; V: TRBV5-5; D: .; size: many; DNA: TGTGCCAGCAGCTTCAATATGGGAAATTCACCCCTCCACTTT; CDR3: CASSFNMGNSPLHF
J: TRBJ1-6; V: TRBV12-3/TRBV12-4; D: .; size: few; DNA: TGTGCCAGCAGCTTTGGACGGCGCGGGATGTCACCCCTCCACTTT; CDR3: CASSFGRRGMSPLHF
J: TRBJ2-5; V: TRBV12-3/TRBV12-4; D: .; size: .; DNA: TGTGCCAGCAGCCGGACGGTGGGCGGAGAGACCCAGTACTTC; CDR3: CASSRTVGGETQYF
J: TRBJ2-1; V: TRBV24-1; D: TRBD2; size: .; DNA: TGTGCCACCAGTGCCCAAGCTTATAGCGGGAGGCGGGACAATGAGCAGTTCTTC; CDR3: CATSAQAYSGRRDNEQFF
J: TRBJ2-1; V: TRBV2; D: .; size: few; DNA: TGTGCCAGCAGTGGGGAGCGGGACAGGAGTTACAATGAGCAGTTCTTC; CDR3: CASSGERDRSYNEQFF
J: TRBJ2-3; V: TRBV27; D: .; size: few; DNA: TGTGCCAGCAGTTTTGCAAAGGGACCAGATACGCAGTATTTT; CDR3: CASSFAKGPDTQYF
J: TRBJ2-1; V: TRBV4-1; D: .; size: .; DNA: TGCGCCAGCCGTTCATACGCGGGGGCTCTACGCAATGAGCAGTTCTTC; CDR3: CASRSYAGALRNEQFF
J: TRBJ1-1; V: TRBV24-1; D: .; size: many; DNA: TGTGCCACCAGGCAGGAGGAAGACACTGAAGCTTTCTTT; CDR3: CATRQEEDTEAFF
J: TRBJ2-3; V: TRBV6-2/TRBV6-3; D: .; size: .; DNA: TGTGCCAGCAGTCCGCGGTGGGCCGGGGCAGATACGCAGTATTTT; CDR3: CASSPRWAGADTQYF
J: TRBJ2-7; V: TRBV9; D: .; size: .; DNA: TGTGCCAGCAGCGTGGGGGTAGCGGCGACCTACGAGCAGTACTTC; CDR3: CASSVGVAATYEQYF
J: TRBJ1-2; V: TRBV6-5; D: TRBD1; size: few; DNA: TGTGCCAGCTCCCCGGGACAGGTGTTTATCTATGGCTACACCTTC; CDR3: CASSPGQVFIYGYTF
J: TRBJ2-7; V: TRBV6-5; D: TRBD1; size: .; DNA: TGTGCAACGGGACAGACCTACGAGCAGTACTTC; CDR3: CATGQTYEQYF
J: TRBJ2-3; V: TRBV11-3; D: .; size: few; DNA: TGTGCCAGCAGCTTATTCGCCGCGGCGGGGAGCACAGATACGCAGTATTTT; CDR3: CASSLFAAAGSTDTQYF
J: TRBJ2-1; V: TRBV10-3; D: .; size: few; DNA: TGTGCCACCCGATCCCCAGACGGCTCCTACAATGAGCAGTTCTTC; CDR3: CATRSPDGSYNEQFF
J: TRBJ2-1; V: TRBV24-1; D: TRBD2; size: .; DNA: TGTGCCACCAGTGATCCCCGGACTAGCGGGAAGTCCTACAATGAGCAGTTCTTC; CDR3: CATSDPRTSGKSYNEQFF
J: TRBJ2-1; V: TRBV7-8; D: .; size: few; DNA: TGTGCCAGCAGCTCCTCCTTGACGGCCAGCTCCTACAATGAGCAGTTCTTC; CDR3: CASSSSLTASSYNEQFF
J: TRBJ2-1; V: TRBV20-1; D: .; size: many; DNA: TGCAGTGCTAGGGACGGGATCGCGTCCTACAATGAGCAGTTCTTC; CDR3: CSARDGIASYNEQFF